Listed here is a single T cell receptor beta chain. Treatment described: preoperative locoregional IRX-2 cytokine immunotherapy. This phase Ib study tested locoregional IRX-2 cytokine immunotherapy given before surgery. These data are taken from a study of preoperative IRX-2 immunotherapy in early breast cancer. The table came from immunoSEQ multiplex PCR; TCRdb's copy has only in-frame clones and leaves some out. The sample records tens of thousands of clones, over 75% being singletons. This CDR3 is built from 16 residues. Per the germline V gene, CDR1 is SGHRS and CDR2 is YFSETQ. J gave up 7 bases and V 3 bases, and 10 bases lay outside the gene matches.

V usage is TRBV5-1 and J usage is TRBJ1-4; 9 nucleotides line up with TRBD1. The sequence came from a human donor with breast cancer. The sample was taken from a patient treated with IRX-2 immunotherapy. CDR3 sequence reads: CASSSGTGPFGEKLFF. CDR3 in DNA: TGCGCCAGCAGCTCCGGGACAGGGCCCTTTGGTGAAAAACTGTTTTTT.